This passage covers 10 T cell receptor beta chains from one sample sequenced in a study of blood T cell repertoires in COVID-19. Sequencing used immunoSEQ multiplex PCR; TCRdb keeps in-frame clones, though not all of them. The repertoire has around 150,000 clones, roughly 80% of them found once; the top ten carry 9.5% to 12%. The sequencing sample was made of PBMCs or T cells enriched from blood (not recorded which). These receptors originate from a man in his fifties who had recovered from COVID-19.

V is TRBV28 and J is TRBJ2-7, with 7 bases aligning to TRBD1. Germline V gene data show CDR1 as MDHEN and CDR2 as SYDVKM. CDR3 length equals 14 residues. V lost 4 bases to trimming and J lost 2 bases; unmatched junction nucleotides: 5. CDR3 sequence reads: CASSSRTGAYEQYF. In DNA form, the CDR3 reads TGTGCCAGCAGTTCCCGAACAGGGGCCTACGAGCAGTACTTC.

This clone was observed a few times. The genes are TRBV29-1 and TRBJ1-2, with D perhaps TRBD1 (6 bases). Germline V gene lookup returns CDR1 SQVTM and CDR2 ANQGSEA. The CDR3 is 12 residues long. V was pared by 6 bases and J by 4 bases, with 12 bases between. The CDR3 here is CSVRDTSYGYTF. The CDR3, as DNA: TGCAGCGTACGGGACACCAGCTATGGCTACACCTTC.

The gene calls are TRBV5-6 and TRBJ1-4; 7 positions agree with TRBD1. With 4 bases clipped from V and 4 bases from J, the junction kept 10 bases outside the gene matches. Germline assignment: CDR1 SGHDT and CDR2 YYEEEE. There are 16 residues in the CDR3. The CDR3 bases are TGTGCCAGCAGCATAAAAGGGGGCCCTTTTAATGAAAAACTGTTTTTT. Translation gives CASSIKGGPFNEKLFF.

The rearrangement uses TRBV6-2 or TRBV6-3 and TRBJ2-7; 9 bases agree with TRBD1. J lost 5 bases, V lost 5 bases, and 10 bases had no gene match. This CDR3 has 15 residues. The V gene's germline CDR1 is MNHEY and CDR2 SVGEGT. CDR3 region: CASSPQGALQNEQYF. DNA for the CDR3: TGTGCCAGCAGTCCACAGGGGGCTCTTCAAAACGAGCAGTACTTC.

V and J are TRBV2 and TRBJ2-7; D is unresolved. The ends were cut back, 8 bases at V and 3 bases at J, with 14 bases in the middle. The CDR3 extends over 13 amino acids. Germline assignment: CDR1 SNHLY and CDR2 FYNNEI. The CDR3 DNA reads TGTGCCAGCGGGTTAGACTCTTTCTACGAGCAGTACTTC. This sequence encodes CASGLDSFYEQYF.

This chain links TRBV19 with TRBJ2-5; D may be TRBD2 (5 bases). Germline lookup yields CDR1 LNHDA and CDR2 SQIVND (reference sequence). V was trimmed by 1 base and J by 6 bases, leaving 9 bases between them. The CDR3 sequence is 13 residues long. The chain's CDR3 is CASSIGELKTQYF. The CDR3 DNA is TGTGCCAGTAGTATAGGGGAGTTAAAGACCCAGTACTTC.

The chain's CDR3 is CASSGYLGLAGANTGELFF. CDR3 coding DNA: TGTGCCAGCAGTGGGTATCTGGGACTAGCGGGGGCGAACACCGGGGAGCTGTTTTTT. The chain uses TRBV2 and TRBJ2-2; 14 nucleotides line up with TRBD2. Germline-derived CDR1 and CDR2 are SNHLY and FYNNEI. The length of the CDR3 is 19 residues. Unmatched junction bases numbered 7, after V lost 4 bases and J lost 0 bases.

CDR3 in amino acids: CASSVGGYEQYF. The CDR3 bases are TGTGCCAGCAGTGTGGGGGGCTACGAGCAGTACTTC. This sequence joins TRBV2 and TRBJ2-7; D may be TRBD2 (6 bases). Trimming removed 4 bases at V and 3 bases at J, with 7 bases between. CDR1 SNHLY and CDR2 FYNNEI come from the germline V gene. The CDR3 has 12 amino acids.

The chain couples TRBV5-1 to TRBJ2-3; the D is unclear. Germline lookup yields CDR1 SGHRS and CDR2 YFSETQ. V dropped 8 bases and J dropped 5 bases, with 9 bases sitting between them. CDR3 length: 11 amino acids. CDR3 sequence reads: CASRIEDTQYF. In nucleotides, the CDR3 is TGCGCCAGTAGAATCGAAGATACGCAGTATTTT.

The DNA of the CDR3 is TGTGCCAGCAGCCAAGACGAGAGGGTTGGGGAGCAGTACTTC. Its protein is CASSQDERVGEQYF. The rearrangement joins TRBV3-1 (or the pseudogene TRBV3-2) to TRBJ2-7; D is possibly TRBD2 (5 bases). There are 14 residues in the CDR3. V lost 0 bases to trimming and J lost 7 bases, with 13 bases between them. CDR1 and CDR2 from the germline V gene are LGHDT and YNNKEL (reference sequence).